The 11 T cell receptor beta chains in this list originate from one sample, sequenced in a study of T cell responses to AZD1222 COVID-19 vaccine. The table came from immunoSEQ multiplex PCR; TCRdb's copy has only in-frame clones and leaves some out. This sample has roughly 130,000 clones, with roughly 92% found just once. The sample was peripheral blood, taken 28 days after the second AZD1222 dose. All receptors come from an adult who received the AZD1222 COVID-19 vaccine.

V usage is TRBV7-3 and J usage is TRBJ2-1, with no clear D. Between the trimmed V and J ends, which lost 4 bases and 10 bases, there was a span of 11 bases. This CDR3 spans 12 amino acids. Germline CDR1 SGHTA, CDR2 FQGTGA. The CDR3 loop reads CASSSPGKEQFF. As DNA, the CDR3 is TGTGCCAGCAGCTCGCCGGGTAAAGAGCAGTTCTTC.

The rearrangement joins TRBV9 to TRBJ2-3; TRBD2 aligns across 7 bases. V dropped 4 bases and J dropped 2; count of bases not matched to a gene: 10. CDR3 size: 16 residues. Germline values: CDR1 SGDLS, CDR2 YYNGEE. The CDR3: CASSNRDYTHTDTQYF. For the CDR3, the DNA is TGTGCCAGCAGCAACCGGGACTACACACACACAGATACGCAGTATTTT.

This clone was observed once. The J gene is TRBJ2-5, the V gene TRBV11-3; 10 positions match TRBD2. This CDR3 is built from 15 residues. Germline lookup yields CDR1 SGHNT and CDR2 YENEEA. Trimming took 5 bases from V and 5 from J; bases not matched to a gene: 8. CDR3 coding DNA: TGTGCCAGCAGCCGAAAGCGGGGGGGCCAGGAGACCCAGTACTTC. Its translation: CASSRKRGGQETQYF.

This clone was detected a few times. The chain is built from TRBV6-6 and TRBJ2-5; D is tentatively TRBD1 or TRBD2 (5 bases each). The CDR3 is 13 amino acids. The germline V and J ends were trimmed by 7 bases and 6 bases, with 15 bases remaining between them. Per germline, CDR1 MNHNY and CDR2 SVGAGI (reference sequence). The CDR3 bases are TGTGCCAGCACTGCCCCCGGGGCAAAGACCCAGTACTTC. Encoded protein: CASTAPGAKTQYF.

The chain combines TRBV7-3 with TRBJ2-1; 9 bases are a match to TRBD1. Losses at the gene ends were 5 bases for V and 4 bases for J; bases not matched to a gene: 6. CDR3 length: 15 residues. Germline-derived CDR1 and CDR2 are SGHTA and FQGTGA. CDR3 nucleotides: TGTGCCAGCAGCCCTACAGGGGGCCTTTACAATGAGCAGTTCTTC. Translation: CASSPTGGLYNEQFF.

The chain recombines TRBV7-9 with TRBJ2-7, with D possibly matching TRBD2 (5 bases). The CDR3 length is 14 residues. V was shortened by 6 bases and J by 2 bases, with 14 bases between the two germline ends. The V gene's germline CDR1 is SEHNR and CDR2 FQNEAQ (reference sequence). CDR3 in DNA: TGTGCCAGCAGTCCCCGGGAACTACCCTACGAGCAGTACTTC. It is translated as CASSPRELPYEQYF.

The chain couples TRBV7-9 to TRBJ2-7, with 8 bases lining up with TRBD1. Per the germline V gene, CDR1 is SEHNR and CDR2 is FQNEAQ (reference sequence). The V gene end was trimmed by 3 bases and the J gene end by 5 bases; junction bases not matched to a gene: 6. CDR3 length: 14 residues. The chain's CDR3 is CASSFHRGYDEQYF. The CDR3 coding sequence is TGTGCCAGCAGCTTTCACAGGGGGTATGACGAGCAGTACTTC.

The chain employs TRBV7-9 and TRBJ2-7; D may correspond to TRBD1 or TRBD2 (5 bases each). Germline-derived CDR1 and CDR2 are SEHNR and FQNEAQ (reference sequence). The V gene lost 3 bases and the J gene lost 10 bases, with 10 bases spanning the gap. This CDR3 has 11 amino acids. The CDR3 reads CASSLDGDQYF. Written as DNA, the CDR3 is TGTGCCAGCAGCTTGGACGGGGACCAGTACTTC.

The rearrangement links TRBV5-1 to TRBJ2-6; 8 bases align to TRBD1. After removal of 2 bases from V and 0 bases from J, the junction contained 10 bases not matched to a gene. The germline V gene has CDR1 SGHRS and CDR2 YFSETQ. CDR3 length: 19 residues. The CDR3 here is CASSLGVPGQVSGANVLTF. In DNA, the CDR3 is TGCGCCAGCAGCTTAGGCGTCCCGGGACAGGTCTCTGGGGCCAACGTCCTGACTTTC.

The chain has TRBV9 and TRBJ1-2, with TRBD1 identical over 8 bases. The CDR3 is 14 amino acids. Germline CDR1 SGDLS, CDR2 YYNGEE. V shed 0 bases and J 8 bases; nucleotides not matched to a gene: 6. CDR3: CASSVDQGAQGYTF. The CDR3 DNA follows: TGTGCCAGCAGCGTAGATCAGGGGGCGCAGGGCTACACCTTC.

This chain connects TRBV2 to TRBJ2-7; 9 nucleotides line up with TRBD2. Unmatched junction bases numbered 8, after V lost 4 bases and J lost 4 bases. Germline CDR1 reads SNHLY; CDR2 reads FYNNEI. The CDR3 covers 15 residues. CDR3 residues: CASSVDLAGIYEQYF. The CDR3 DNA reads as TGTGCCAGCAGTGTGGATCTAGCGGGGATTTACGAGCAGTACTTC.